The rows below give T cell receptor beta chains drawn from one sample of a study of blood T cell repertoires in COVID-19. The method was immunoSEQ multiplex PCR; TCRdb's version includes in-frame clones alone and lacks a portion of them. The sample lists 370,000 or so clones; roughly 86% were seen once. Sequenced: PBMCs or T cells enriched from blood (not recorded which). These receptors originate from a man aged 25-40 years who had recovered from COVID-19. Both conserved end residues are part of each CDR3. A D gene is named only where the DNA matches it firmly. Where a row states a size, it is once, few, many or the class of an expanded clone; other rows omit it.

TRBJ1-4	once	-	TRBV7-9	TGTGCCAGCAGCTTAGCGCTAGGAGAGGCCCCCTTTTTT	CASSLALGEAPFF
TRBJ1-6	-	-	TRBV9	TGTGCCAGCAGCCTGCGAGGGGGAGATAATTCACCCCTCCACTTT	CASSLRGGDNSPLHF
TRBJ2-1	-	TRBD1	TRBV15	TGTGCCACCAGCAGAGCCTCATTGGGGACAGGGGGGGATGAGCAGTTCTTC	CATSRASLGTGGDEQFF
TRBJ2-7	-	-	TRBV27	TGTGCCAGCAGTCCACACCTTCCCTACGAGCAGTACTTC	CASSPHLPYEQYF
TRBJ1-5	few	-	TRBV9	TGTGCCAGCAGCGTAGGAGAGGCGGAATATCAGCCCCAGCATTTT	CASSVGEAEYQPQHF
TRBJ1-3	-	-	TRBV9	TGTGCCAGCAGCGTAAACCCCTCCGGGGGAGTGGGAAACACCATATATTTT	CASSVNPSGGVGNTIYF
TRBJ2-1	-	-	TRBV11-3	TGTGCCAGCAGCGCAGGGGGGACGTTCTACAATGAGCAGTTCTTC	CASSAGGTFYNEQFF
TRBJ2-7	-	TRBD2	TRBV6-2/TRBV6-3	TGTGCCAGCAGTACTAGCGGGTATACCTACGAGCAGTACTTC	CASSTSGYTYEQYF
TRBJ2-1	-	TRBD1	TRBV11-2	TGTGCCAGCAGTCAAAGGCCGGGACAGTCCTACAATGAGCAGTTCTTC	CASSQRPGQSYNEQFF
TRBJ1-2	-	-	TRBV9	TGTGCCAGCAGCGCACGACCAGGGTTGGACTATGGCTACACCTTC	CASSARPGLDYGYTF
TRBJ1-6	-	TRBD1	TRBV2	TGTGCCAGCAGTGAAAACAGGGGGAAAAATAATTCACCCCTCCACTTT	CASSENRGKNNSPLHF
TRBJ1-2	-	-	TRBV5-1	TGCGCCAGCAGCCGAAATAGACAGGTGCCCCCTCTCGACTATGGCTACACCTTC	CASSRNRQVPPLDYGYTF
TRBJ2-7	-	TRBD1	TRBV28	TGTGCCAGCACTCCGGACAGGGTAATCTCCTACGAGCAGTACTTC	CASTPDRVISYEQYF
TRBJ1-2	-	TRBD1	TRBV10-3	TGTGCCATCAGTGACCCTGGGGACAGGGATGTGCATGGCTACACCTTC	CAISDPGDRDVHGYTF
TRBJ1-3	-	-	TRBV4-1	TGCGCCAGCAGCCAAGAGCCACAGAACTCTGGAAACACCATATATTTT	CASSQEPQNSGNTIYF
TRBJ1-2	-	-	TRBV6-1	TGTGCCAGCAGTGAAGCGGGTCAGGGCTATGGCTACACCTTC	CASSEAGQGYGYTF
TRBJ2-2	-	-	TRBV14	TGTGCCAGCAAATCCGGGGGAATCACCGGGGAGCTGTTTTTT	CASKSGGITGELFF
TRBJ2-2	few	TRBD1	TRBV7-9	TGTGCCAGCAGCTCCCGGGACCCAGGACAGGGGACCAACACCGGGGAGCTGTTTTTT	CASSSRDPGQGTNTGELFF
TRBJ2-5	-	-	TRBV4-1	TGCGCCAGCAGCCCCCCGGAGGCCCGAGAGACCCAGTACTTC	CASSPPEARETQYF
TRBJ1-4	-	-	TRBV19	TGTGCCAGTAGATCCTCGGGGGGAAAACTGTTTTTT	CASRSSGGKLFF
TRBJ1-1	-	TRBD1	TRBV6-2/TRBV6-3	TGTGCCAGCAGTTACCCCTACAGGGGTCCGGGAACTGAAGCTTTCTTT	CASSYPYRGPGTEAFF
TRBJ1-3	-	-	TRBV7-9	TGTGCCAGCAGCTTAGTATGGGGGCCGGGAAACACCATATATTTT	CASSLVWGPGNTIYF
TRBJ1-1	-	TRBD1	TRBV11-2	TGTGCCAGCAGCCCAACAGGGGGCCCCACTGAAGCTTTCTTT	CASSPTGGPTEAFF
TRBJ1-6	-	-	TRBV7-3	TGTGCCAGCAGCTTAAATGGGAGGAGAGCTGACAATTCACCCCTCCACTTT	CASSLNGRRADNSPLHF
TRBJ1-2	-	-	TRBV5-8	TGTGCCAGCAGCTTGAGAGAAATTAACTATGGCTACACCTTC	CASSLREINYGYTF
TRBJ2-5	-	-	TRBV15	TGTGCCACCAGCAGGGACTGGGAGACCCAGTACTTC	CATSRDWETQYF
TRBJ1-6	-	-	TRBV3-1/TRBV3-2	TGTGCCAGCAGCTACCAGCCTAGGAGCTCCTATAATTCACCCCTCCACTTT	CASSYQPRSSYNSPLHF
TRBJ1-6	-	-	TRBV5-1	TGCGCCAGCAGCTTGACAGGGATGGATTCACCCCTCCACTTT	CASSLTGMDSPLHF
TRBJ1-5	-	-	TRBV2	TGTGCCAGCAGACCCGGGACACCCTGGCCCCAGCATTTT	CASRPGTPWPQHF
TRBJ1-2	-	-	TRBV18	TGTGCCAGCTCTCTACCGGAGGGGTGGTACACCTTC	CASSLPEGWYTF
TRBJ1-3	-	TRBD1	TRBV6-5	TGTGCCAGCAGGCCGACAGGGATTGGAAACACCATATATTTT	CASRPTGIGNTIYF
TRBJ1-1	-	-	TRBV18	TGTGCCAGCTCACCCCATCCCGGCACTGAAGCTTTCTTT	CASSPHPGTEAFF
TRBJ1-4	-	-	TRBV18	TGTGCCAGCTCACCACGGCCGCTTAATGAAAAACTGTTTTTT	CASSPRPLNEKLFF
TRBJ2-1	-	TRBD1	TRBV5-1	TGCGCCAGCAGCAGACTAGGACAGGGCGCTACCACTCAACATGAGCAGTTCTTC	CASSRLGQGATTQHEQFF
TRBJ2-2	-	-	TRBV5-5	TGTGCCAGCAGCTTGGATAGGAACACCGGGGAGCTGTTTTTT	CASSLDRNTGELFF
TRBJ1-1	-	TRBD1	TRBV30	TGTGCCTGGACCGGGACAGGGTGGGGTACTGAAGCTTTCTTT	CAWTGTGWGTEAFF
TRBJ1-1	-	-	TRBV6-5	TGTGCCAGCAGTCTCTGGGGCTACACTGAAGCTTTCTTT	CASSLWGYTEAFF
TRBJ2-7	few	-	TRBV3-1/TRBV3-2	TGTGCCAGCAGCCTATTGCAGGGTAAGCAGTACTTC	CASSLLQGKQYF
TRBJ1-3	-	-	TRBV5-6	TGTGCCAGCAGCCCCACTTGGACGGGGGACACCATATATTTT	CASSPTWTGDTIYF
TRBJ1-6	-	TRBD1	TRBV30	TGTGCCTGGAAGACAGGGATCTCCTATAATTCACCCCTCCACTTT	CAWKTGISYNSPLHF
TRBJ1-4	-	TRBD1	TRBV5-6	TGTGCCAGCAGCCGAGTTACAGGGGGCCCTGAAAAACTGTTTTTT	CASSRVTGGPEKLFF
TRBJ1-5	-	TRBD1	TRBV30	TGTGCCTGGAGTTTAAACAGGGGGTCTCAGCCCCAGCATTTT	CAWSLNRGSQPQHF
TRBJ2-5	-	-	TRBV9	TGTGCCAGCAGCGTAGCTGGCGGGCAAGGAGAGACCCAGTACTTC	CASSVAGGQGETQYF
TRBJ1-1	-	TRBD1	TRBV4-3	TGCGCCAGCAGCCAAGCGGGAGGGGGCCCATACACTGAAGCTTTCTTT	CASSQAGGGPYTEAFF
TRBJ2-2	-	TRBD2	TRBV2	TGTGCCAGCAGTGAACCTAGCGGGGGCCCGAACACCGGGGAGCTGTTTTTT	CASSEPSGGPNTGELFF
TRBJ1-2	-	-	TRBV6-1	TGTGCCAGCAGTGATCGGTCCGGAACAGCGGTCTATGGCTACACCTTC	CASSDRSGTAVYGYTF
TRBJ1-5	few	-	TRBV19	TGTGCCAGTAGTTACATGGGAGGGGGTAATCAGCCCCAGCATTTT	CASSYMGGGNQPQHF
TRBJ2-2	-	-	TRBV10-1	TGCGCCAGCAGTCGGGGGGCAAACACCGGGGAGCTGTTTTTT	CASSRGANTGELFF
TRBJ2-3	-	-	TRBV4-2	TGTGCCAGCAGCCAATCCGGGGGTGCAGATACGCAGTATTTT	CASSQSGGADTQYF